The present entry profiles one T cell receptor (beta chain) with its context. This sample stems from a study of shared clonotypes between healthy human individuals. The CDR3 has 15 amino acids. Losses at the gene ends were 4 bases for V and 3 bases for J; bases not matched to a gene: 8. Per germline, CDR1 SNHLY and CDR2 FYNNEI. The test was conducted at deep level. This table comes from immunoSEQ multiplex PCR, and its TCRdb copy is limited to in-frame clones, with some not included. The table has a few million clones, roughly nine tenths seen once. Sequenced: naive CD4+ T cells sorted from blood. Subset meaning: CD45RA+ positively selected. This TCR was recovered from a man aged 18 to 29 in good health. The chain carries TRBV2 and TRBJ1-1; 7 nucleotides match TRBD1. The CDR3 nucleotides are TGTGCCAGCAGTGCTAGGGGGCGAAGGGACACTGAAGCTTTCTTT. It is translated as CASSARGRRDTEAFF.